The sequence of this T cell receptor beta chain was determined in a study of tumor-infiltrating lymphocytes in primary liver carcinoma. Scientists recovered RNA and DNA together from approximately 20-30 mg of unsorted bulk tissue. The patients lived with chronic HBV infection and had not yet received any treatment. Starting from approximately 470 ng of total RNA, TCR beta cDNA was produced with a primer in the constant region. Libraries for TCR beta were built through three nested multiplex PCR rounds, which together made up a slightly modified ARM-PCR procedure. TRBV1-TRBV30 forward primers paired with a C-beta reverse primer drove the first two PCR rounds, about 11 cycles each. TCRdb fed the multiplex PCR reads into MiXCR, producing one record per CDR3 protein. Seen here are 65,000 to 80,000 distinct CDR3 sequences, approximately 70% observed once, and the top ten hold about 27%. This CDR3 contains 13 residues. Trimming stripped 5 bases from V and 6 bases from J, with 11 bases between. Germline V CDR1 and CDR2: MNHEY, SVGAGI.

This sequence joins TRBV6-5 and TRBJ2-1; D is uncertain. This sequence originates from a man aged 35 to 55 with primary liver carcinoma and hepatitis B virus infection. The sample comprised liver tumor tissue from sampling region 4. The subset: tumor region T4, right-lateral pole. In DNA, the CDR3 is TGTGCCAGCAGTACCCAAGGCGTCAATGAGCAGTTCTTC. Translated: CASSTQGVNEQFF.